These 18 T cell receptor beta chains came from one sample sequenced in a study of CXCR3-negative and CXCR3-positive naive CD8 T cells (dated by TCRdb to the late 2010s). Instrument on record: NextSeq 550. The Human TCR Profiling Kit (MiLaboratory) was used to make UMI-labeled 5' RACE TRB cDNA libraries. Reprocessed by TCRdb, the reads give a single entry per CDR3 protein sequence, without DNA. The table for this sample shows about 40,000 distinct CDR3 sequences. The ten largest clones take up approximately 8% of the sample. What was sequenced was memory CD8+ T cells from blood. Explained via the paper, the cell subset or site label denotes: conventional CD8+ memory T cells (TMEM), sorted as controls. Every receptor here comes from a human donor in good health. Some clones in this sample may be carry-over from other donors' samples.

The chain joins TRBV4-1 to TRBJ2-1; the D call from TCRdb, TRBD1, cannot be confirmed without DNA. The CDR3 is 16 amino acids. CDR1 is MGHRA, CDR2 YSYEKL, per germline. CDR3 residues: CASSQGPGQGANEQFF.

This chain uses TRBV5-5 with TRBJ2-7; the TRBD1 assignment by TCRdb is unverifiable without DNA. Germline CDR1 SGHKS, CDR2 YYEKEE (reference sequence). The length of the CDR3 is 14 residues. The CDR3 reads CASSLGDGSYEQYF.

This chain connects TRBV12-3 or TRBV12-4 to TRBJ2-1; TCRdb's assignment of TRBD1 cannot be checked, as there is no DNA. There are 12 residues in the CDR3. The CDR3 is CASSSSRDEQFF.

The V and J genes are TRBV20-1 and TRBJ2-7; TCRdb proposes TRBD1, but this gene call is untestable without DNA. The CDR3 spans 14 residues. Germline V lookup: CDR1 DFQATT, CDR2 SNEGSKA (reference sequence). The CDR3: CSARVGEGTYEQYF.

The chain joins TRBV5-1 to TRBJ2-3. This CDR3 has 14 amino acids. The germline CDR1 and CDR2 sequences are SGHRS and YFSETQ. CDR3 amino acids: CASTSESPTDTQYF.

The CDR3 is CASSQGQVYEQYF. The V gene is TRBV12-3 or TRBV12-4, the J gene TRBJ2-7; the TCRdb call, TRBD1, lacks DNA for checking. This CDR3 contains 13 residues.

The chain combines TRBV28 with TRBJ2-1. The germline V gene encodes CDR1 MDHEN and CDR2 SYDVKM. This CDR3 spans 14 amino acids. The CDR3 reads CASSFGQPNNEQFF.

The chain employs TRBV20-1 and TRBJ2-5; the D call of TRBD1 rests on TCRdb alone, since no DNA is present to check it. Germline values: CDR1 DFQATT, CDR2 SNEGSKA (reference sequence). The CDR3 contains 14 residues. CDR3 region: CSARVPGGQETQYF.

The V gene is TRBV7-3, the J gene TRBJ2-1; TCRdb returns TRBD2, unconfirmable since there is no DNA. Looked up from germline, CDR1 is SGHTA and CDR2 is FQGTGA. The CDR3 has 14 amino acids. The CDR3 loop reads CASSSSGGANEQFF.

The rearrangement uses TRBV29-1 and TRBJ2-7; TCRdb gives TRBD1 as the D gene, but with no DNA this cannot be confirmed. CDR3 size: 12 residues. Germline V lookup: CDR1 SQVTM, CDR2 ANQGSEA. The CDR3 loop reads CSVEAGDYEQYF.

V gene TRBV3-1 combines with J gene TRBJ2-5; the D call of TRBD2 rests on TCRdb alone, since no DNA is present to check it. The CDR3 length is 16 residues. Germline CDR1 and CDR2: LGHDT and YNNKEL (reference sequence). The CDR3 sequence: CASSQDSRLYVETQYF.

V gene TRBV20-1 combines with J gene TRBJ1-2; TCRdb gives TRBD1 as the D gene, but with no DNA this cannot be confirmed. The CDR3 spans 14 residues. CDR1 is DFQATT and CDR2 is SNEGSKA in the germline V gene (reference sequence). CDR3 protein: CSARGGQGFFGYTF.

The V and J genes are TRBV7-2 and TRBJ1-2. The CDR3 runs 16 residues. Germline assignment: CDR1 SGHTA and CDR2 FQGNSA. The CDR3 here is CASSSKIAQTSYGYTF.

This CDR3 reads CASSLTGGNTGELFF. The chain has TRBV7-3 and TRBJ2-2; TCRdb lists TRBD1, though no DNA is available to test this call. CDR3 length: 15 residues. The germline V gene encodes CDR1 SGHTA and CDR2 FQGTGA.

The chain combines TRBV29-1 with TRBJ2-3; the TRBD2 assignment by TCRdb is unverifiable without DNA. Germline CDR1 SQVTM, CDR2 ANQGSEA. The CDR3 has 13 amino acids. CDR3 region: CSVGSPWGDTQYF.

CDR3: CASSLDGHWGSYEQYF. The chain couples TRBV28 to TRBJ2-7. CDR1 MDHEN and CDR2 SYDVKM come from the germline V gene. This CDR3 is built from 16 residues.

The chain links TRBV23-1 to TRBJ1-2; TCRdb picks TRBD1, but there is no DNA to check that call. TRBV23-1 is assigned to the ORF class and has an uncertain function. This CDR3 spans 16 amino acids. This chain's CDR3 is CASSQAGTGGDYGYTF.

The chain carries TRBV4-3 and TRBJ1-3. The CDR3 consists of 14 residues. CDR1 and CDR2 (germline): LGHNA, YSLEER. The CDR3 loop reads CASSQRLSGNTIYF.